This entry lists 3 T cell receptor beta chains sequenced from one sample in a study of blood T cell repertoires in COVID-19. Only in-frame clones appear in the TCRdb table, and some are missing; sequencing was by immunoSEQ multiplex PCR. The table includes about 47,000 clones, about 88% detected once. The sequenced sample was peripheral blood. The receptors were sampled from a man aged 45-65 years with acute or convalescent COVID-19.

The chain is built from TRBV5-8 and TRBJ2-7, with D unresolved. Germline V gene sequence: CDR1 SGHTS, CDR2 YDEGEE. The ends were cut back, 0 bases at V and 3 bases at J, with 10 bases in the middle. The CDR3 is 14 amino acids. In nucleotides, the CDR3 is TGTGCCAGCAGCTTGGGACTGGCCTACTACGAGCAGTACTTC. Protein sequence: CASSLGLAYYEQYF.

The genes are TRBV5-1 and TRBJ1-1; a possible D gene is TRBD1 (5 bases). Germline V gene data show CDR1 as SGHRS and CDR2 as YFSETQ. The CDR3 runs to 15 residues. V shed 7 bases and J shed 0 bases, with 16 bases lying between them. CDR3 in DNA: TGCGCCAGCGGCCTAGGGGCAGGGATGAACACTGAAGCTTTCTTT. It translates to CASGLGAGMNTEAFF.

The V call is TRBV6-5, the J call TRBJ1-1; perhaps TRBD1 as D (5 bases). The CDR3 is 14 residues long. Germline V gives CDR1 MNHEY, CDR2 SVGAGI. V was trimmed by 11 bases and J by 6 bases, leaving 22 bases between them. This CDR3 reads CAVPTGGEGSEAFF. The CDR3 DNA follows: TGTGCCGTCCCAACGGGGGGGGAAGGATCTGAAGCTTTCTTT.